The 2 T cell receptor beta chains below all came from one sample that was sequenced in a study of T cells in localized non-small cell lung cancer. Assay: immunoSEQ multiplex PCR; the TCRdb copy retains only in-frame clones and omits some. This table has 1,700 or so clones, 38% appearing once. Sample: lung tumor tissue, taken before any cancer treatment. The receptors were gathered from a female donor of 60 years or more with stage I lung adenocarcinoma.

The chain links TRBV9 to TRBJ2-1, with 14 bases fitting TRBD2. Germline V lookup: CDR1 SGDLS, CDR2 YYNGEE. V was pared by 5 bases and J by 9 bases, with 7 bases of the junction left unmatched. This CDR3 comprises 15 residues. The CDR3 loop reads CASSLGGTSGGEQFF. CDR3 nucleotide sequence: TGTGCCAGCAGTTTAGGCGGGACTAGCGGGGGTGAGCAGTTCTTC.

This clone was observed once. CDR3 nucleotides: TGTGCCAGCTCACCACCAGATAGGGGGCAGCCCCAGCATTTT. Encoded protein: CASSPPDRGQPQHF. This chain links TRBV18 with TRBJ1-5, with a possible D match to TRBD1 (6 bases). CDR3 length: 14 residues. Trimming shortened V by 0 bases and J by 7 bases, and 10 bases separated the two germline ends. Germline-derived CDR1 and CDR2 are KGHSH and LQKENI. The complete variable domain, with remaining parts taken from reference TRBV18 and TRBJ1-5, reads NAGVMQNPRHLVRRRGQEARLRCSPMKGHSHVYWYRQLPEEGLKFMVYLQKENIIDESGMPKERFSAEFPKEGPSILRIQQVVRGDSAAYFCASSPPDRGQPQHFGDGTRLSIL.